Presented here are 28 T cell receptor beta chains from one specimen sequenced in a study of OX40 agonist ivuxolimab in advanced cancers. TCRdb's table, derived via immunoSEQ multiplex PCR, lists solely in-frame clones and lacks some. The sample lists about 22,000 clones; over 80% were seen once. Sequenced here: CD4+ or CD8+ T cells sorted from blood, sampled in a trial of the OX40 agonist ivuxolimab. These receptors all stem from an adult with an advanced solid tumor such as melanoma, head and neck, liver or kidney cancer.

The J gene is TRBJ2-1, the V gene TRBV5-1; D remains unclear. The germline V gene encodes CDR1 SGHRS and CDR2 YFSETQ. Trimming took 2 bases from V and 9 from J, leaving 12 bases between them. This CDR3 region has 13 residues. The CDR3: CASSFGPQVEQFF. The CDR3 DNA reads TGCGCCAGCAGCTTTGGACCCCAAGTTGAGCAGTTCTTC.

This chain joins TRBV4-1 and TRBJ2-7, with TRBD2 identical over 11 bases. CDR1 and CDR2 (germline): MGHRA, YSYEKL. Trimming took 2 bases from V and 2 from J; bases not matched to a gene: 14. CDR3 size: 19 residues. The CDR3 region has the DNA TGCGCCAGCAGCCAATATGGGGGACTAGCGGTCCTTGAAGCCTACGAGCAGTACTTC. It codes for CASSQYGGLAVLEAYEQYF.

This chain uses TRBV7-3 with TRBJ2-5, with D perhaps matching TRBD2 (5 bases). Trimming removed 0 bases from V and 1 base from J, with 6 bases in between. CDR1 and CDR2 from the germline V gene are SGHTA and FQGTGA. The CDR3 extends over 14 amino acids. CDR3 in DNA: TGTGCCAGCAGCTTAACGGGGAGCCAAGAGACCCAGTACTTC. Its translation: CASSLTGSQETQYF.

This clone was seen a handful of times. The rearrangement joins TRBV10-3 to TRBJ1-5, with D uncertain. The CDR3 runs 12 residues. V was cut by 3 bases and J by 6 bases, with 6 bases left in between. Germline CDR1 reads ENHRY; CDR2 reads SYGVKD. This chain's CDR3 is CAISDLGQPQHF. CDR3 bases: TGTGCCATCAGTGATTTGGGTCAGCCCCAGCATTTT.

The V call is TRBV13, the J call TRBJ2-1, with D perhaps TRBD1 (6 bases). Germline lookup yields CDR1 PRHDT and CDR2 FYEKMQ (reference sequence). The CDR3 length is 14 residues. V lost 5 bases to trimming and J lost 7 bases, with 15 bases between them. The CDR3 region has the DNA TGTGCCAGCAGCCCCGGCAGGGGTGCGAATGAGCAGTTCTTC. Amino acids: CASSPGRGANEQFF.

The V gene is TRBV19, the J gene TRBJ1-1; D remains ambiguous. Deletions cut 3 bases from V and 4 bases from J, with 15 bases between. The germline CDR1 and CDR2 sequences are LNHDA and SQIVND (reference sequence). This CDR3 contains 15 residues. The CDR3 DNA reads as TGTGCCAGTAGTATTGGAGGAGGGTCCGTCACTGAAGCTTTCTTT. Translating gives CASSIGGGSVTEAFF. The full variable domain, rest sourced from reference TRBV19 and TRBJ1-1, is DGGITQSPKYLFRKEGQNVTLSCEQNLNHDAMYWYRQDPGQGLRLIYYSQIVNDFQKGDIAEGYSVSREKKESFPLTVTSAQKNPTAFYLCASSIGGGSVTEAFFGQGTRLTVV.

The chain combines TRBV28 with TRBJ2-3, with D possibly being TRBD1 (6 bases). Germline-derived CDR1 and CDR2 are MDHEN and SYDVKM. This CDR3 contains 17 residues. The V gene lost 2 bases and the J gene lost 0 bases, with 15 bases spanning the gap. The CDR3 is CASSLPLTGTSTDTQYF. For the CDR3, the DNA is TGTGCCAGCAGTTTACCCTTGACAGGTACTAGCACAGATACGCAGTATTTT.

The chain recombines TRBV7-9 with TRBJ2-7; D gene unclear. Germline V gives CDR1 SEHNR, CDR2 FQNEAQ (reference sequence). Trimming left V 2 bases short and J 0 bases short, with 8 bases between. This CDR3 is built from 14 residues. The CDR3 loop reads CASSLRPSSYEQYF. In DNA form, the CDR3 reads TGTGCCAGCAGCTTACGTCCCAGCTCCTACGAGCAGTACTTC.

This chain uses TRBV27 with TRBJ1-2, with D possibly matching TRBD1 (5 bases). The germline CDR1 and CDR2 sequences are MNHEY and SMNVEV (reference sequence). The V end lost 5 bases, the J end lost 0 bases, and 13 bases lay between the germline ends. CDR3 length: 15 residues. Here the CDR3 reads CASSARQDTNYGYTF. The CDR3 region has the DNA TGTGCCAGCAGTGCTCGGCAGGACACTAACTATGGCTACACCTTC.

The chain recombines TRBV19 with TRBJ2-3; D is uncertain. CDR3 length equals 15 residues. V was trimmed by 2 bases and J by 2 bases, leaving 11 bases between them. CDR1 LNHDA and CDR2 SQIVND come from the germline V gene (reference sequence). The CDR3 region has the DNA TGTGCCAGTAGTATACGAAGAGGTTCCACAGATACGCAGTATTTT. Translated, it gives CASSIRRGSTDTQYF.

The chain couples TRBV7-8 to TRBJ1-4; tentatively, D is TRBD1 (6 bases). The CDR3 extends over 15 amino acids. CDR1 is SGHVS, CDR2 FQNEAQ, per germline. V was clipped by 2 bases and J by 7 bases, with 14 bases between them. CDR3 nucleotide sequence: TGTGCCAGCAGCTTATCAGAAGGCAGGGGTGAAAAACTGTTTTTT. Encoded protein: CASSLSEGRGEKLFF.

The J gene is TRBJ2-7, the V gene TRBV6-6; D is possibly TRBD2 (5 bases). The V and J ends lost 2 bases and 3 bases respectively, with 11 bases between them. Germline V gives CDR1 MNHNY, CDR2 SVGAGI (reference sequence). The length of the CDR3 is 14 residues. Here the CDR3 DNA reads TGTGCCAGCAGTTACCCCGGGAACATCTACGAGCAGTACTTC. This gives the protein CASSYPGNIYEQYF.

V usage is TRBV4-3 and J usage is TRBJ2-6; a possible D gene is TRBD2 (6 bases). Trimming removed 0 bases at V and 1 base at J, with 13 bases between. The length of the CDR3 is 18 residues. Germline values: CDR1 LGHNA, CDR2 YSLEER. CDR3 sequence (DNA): TGCGCCAGCAGCCAAGAGGTGCACGGGGGATCTGGGGCCAACGTCCTGACTTTC. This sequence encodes CASSQEVHGGSGANVLTF.

The CDR3 nucleotides read TGCAGCGTAAGGGGTTCTCTTGGGGGCTACACCTTC. It is translated as CSVRGSLGGYTF. The chain employs TRBV29-1 and TRBJ1-2, with D perhaps TRBD1 (5 bases). Germline lookup yields CDR1 SQVTM and CDR2 ANQGSEA. V shed 6 bases and J shed 8 bases, with 16 bases lying between them. This CDR3 region has 12 residues. Drawing the rest from reference TRBV29-1 and TRBJ1-2, the complete variable domain is SAVISQKPSRDICQRGTSLTIQCQVDSQVTMMFWYRQQPGQSLTLIATANQGSEATYESGFVIDKFPISRPNLTFSTLTVSNMSPEDSSIYLCSVRGSLGGYTFGSGTRLTVV.

CDR3 loop: CASSPLGQFSYNEQFF. CDR3 bases: TGTGCCAGCAGCCCCCTCGGACAGTTCTCCTACAATGAGCAGTTCTTC. The gene calls are TRBV7-6 and TRBJ2-1; D may be TRBD1 (6 bases). Germline V gene lookup returns CDR1 SGHVS and CDR2 FNYEAQ. The CDR3 totals 16 residues. Trimming took 5 bases from V and 0 from J, leaving 14 bases between them.

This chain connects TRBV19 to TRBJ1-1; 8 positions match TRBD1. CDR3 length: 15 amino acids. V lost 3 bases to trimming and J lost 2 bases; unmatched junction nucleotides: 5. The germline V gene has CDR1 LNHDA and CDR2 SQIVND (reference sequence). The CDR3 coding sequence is TGTGCCAGTAGTATCGGACAGGGCCTAAACACTGAAGCTTTCTTT. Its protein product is CASSIGQGLNTEAFF.

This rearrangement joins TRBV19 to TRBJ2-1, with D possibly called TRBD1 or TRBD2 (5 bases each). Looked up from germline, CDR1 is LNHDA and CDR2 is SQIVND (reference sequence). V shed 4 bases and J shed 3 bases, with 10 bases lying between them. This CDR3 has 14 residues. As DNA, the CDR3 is TGTGCCAGTAGTACCGGGACCCTCTACAATGAGCAGTTCTTC. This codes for CASSTGTLYNEQFF.

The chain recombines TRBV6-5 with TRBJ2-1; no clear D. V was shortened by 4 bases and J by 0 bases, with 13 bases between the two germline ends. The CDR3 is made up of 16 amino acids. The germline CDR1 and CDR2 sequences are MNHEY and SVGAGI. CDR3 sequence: CASSFQDTSSYNEQFF. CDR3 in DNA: TGTGCCAGCAGTTTCCAAGACACGAGCTCCTACAATGAGCAGTTCTTC.

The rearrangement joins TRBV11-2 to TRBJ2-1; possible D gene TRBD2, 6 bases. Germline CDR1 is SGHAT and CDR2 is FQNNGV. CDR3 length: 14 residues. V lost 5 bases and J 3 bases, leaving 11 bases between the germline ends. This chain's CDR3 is CASSPLRDYNEQFF. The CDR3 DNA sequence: TGTGCCAGCAGCCCGCTGCGGGACTACAATGAGCAGTTCTTC.

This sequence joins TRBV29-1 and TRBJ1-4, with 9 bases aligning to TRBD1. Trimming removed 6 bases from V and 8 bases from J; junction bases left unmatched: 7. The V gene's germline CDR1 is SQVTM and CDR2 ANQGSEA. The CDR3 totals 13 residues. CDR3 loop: CSVKWDRDEKLFF. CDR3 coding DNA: TGCAGCGTGAAGTGGGACAGGGACGAAAAACTGTTTTTT.

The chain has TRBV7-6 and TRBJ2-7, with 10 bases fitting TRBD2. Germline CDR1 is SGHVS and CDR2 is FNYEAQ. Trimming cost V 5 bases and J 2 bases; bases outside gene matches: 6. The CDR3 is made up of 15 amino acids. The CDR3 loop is CASSPLAGGTYEQYF. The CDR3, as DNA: TGTGCCAGCAGCCCGTTAGCGGGAGGAACCTACGAGCAGTACTTC.

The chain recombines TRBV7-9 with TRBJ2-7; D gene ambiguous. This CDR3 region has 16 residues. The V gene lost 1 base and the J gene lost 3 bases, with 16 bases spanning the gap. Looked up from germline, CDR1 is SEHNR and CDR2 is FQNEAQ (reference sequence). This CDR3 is CASSLGAGIYDYEQYF. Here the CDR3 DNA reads TGTGCCAGCAGCTTAGGGGCAGGCATTTATGACTACGAGCAGTACTTC.

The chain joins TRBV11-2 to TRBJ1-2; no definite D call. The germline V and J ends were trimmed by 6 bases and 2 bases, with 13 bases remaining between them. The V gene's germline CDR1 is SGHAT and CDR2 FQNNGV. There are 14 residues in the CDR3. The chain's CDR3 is CASSGGGVNYGYTF. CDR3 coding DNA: TGTGCCAGCAGTGGAGGAGGAGTCAACTATGGCTACACCTTC.

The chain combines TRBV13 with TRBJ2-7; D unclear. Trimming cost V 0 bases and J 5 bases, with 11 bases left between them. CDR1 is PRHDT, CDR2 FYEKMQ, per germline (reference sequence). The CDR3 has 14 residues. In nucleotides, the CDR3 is TGTGCCAGCAGCTTAGGCCTGCCGGGCCACGAGCAGTACTTC. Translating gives CASSLGLPGHEQYF.

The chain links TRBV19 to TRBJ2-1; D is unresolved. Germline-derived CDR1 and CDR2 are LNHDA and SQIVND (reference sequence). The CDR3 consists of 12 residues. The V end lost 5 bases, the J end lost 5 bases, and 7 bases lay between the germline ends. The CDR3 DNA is TGTGCCAGTAGTCTCGCTGACAATGAGCAGTTCTTC. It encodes CASSLADNEQFF.

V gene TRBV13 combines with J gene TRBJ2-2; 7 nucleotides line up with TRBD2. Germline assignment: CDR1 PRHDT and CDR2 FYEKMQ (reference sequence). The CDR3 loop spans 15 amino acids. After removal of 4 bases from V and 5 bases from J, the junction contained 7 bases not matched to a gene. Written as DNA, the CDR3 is TGTGCCAGCAGCTCCGGGGGAGGGGTGACCGGGGAGCTGTTTTTT. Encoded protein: CASSSGGGVTGELFF.

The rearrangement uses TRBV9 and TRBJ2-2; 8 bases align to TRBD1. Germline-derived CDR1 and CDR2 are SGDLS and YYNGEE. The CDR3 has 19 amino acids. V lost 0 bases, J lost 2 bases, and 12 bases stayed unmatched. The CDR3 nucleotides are TGTGCCAGCAGCGTAGACCGGCAAGGGACAGGAGGAAACACCGGGGAGCTGTTTTTT. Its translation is CASSVDRQGTGGNTGELFF.

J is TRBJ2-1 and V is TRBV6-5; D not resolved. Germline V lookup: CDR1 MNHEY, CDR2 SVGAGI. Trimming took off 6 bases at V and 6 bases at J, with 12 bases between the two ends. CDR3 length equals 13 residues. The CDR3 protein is CASRQSEANEQFF. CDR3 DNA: TGTGCCAGCAGGCAGAGTGAGGCCAATGAGCAGTTCTTC.